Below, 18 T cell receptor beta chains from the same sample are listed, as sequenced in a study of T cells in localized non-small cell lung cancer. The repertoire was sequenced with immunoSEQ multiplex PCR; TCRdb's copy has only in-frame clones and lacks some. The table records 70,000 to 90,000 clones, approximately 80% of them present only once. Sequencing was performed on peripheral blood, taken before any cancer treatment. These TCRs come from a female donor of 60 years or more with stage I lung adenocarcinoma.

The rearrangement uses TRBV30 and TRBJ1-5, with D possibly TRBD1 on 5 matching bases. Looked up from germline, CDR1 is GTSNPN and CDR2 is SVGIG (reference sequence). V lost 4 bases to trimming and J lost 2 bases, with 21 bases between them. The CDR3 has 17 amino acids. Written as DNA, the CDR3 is TGTGCCTGGACCCCACGGGGGGGGAGCATGGGCAATCAGCCCCAGCATTTT. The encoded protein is CAWTPRGGSMGNQPQHF.

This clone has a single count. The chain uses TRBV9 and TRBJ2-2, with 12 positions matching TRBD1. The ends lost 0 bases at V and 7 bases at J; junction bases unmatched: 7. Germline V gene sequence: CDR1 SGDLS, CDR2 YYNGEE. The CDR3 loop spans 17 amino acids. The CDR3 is CASSVGGQGAHIGELFF. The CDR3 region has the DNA TGTGCCAGCAGCGTAGGGGGACAGGGGGCGCATATCGGGGAGCTGTTTTTT.

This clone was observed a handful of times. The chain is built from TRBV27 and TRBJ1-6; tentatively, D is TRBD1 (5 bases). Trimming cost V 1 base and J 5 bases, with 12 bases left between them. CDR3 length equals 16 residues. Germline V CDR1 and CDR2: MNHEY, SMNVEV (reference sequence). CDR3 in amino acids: CASSLWLGGDNSPLHF. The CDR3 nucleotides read TGTGCCAGCAGTTTATGGCTGGGGGGGGATAATTCACCCCTCCACTTT.

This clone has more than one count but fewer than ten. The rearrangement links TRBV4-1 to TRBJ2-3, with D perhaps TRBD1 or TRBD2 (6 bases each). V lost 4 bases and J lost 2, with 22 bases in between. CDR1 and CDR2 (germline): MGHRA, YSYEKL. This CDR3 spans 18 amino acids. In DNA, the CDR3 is TGCGCCAGCAGCCTAACCGCCGCCGGGGGCTCGCCCACAGATACGCAGTATTTT. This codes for CASSLTAAGGSPTDTQYF.

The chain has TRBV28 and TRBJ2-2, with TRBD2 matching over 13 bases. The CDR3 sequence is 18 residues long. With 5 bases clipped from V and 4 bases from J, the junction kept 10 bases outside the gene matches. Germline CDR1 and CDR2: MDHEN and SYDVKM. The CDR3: CASSPQTSGRWGTGELFF. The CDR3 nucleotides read TGTGCCAGCAGTCCCCAGACTAGCGGGAGGTGGGGCACCGGGGAGCTGTTTTTT.

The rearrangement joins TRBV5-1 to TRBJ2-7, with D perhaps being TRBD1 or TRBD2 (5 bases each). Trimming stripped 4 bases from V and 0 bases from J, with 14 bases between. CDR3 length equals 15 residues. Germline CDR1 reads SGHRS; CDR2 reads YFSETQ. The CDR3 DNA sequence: TGCGCCAGCAGCCACACCCCAGGGAGCTCCTACGAGCAGTACTTC. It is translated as CASSHTPGSSYEQYF. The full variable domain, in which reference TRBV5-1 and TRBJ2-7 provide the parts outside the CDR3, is KAGVTQTPRYLIKTRGQQVTLSCSPISGHRSVSWYQQTPGQGLQFLFEYFSETQRNKGNFPGRFSGRQFSNSRSEMNVSTLELGDSALYLCASSHTPGSSYEQYFGPGTRLTVT.

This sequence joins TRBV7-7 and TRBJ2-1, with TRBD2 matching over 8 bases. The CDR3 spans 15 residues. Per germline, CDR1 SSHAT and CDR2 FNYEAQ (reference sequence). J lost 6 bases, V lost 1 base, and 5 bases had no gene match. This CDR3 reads CASSLDLTSGNEQFF. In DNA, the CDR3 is TGTGCCAGCAGCTTAGATCTAACTAGCGGCAATGAGCAGTTCTTC.

The CDR3 nucleotides read TGCGCCAGCAGCTTGGTGGGCCCCGACACTGAAGCTTTCTTT. Translating it yields CASSLVGPDTEAFF. The chain joins TRBV5-1 to TRBJ1-1, with D unclear. V dropped 0 bases and J dropped 3 bases, with 9 bases sitting between them. The CDR3 runs 14 residues. Germline loops: CDR1 SGHRS, CDR2 YFSETQ.

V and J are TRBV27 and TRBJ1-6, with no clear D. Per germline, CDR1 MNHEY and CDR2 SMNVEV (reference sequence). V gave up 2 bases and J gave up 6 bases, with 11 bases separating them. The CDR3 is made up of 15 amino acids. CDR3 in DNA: TGTGCCAGCAGTTTAGGGGAATCGATTAATTCACCCCTCCACTTT. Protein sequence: CASSLGESINSPLHF.

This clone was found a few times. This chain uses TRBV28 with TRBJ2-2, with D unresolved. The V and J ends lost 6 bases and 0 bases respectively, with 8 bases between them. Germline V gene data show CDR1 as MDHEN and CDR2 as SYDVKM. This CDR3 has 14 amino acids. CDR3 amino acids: CASSPLPNTGELFF. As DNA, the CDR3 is TGTGCCAGCAGCCCCCTTCCGAACACCGGGGAGCTGTTTTTT.

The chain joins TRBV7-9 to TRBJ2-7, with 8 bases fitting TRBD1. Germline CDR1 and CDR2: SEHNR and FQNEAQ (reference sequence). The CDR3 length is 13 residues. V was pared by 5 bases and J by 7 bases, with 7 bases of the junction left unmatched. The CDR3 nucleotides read TGTGCCAGCAGCCCCCAGGGGGCGGGAGAGCAGTACTTC. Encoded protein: CASSPQGAGEQYF.

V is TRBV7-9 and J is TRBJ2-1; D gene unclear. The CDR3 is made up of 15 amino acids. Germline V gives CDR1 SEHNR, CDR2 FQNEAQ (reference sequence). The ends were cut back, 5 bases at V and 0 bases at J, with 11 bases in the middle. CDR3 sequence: CASSATRSSYNEQFF. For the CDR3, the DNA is TGTGCCAGCAGCGCGACGCGGAGCTCCTACAATGAGCAGTTCTTC.

CDR3 amino acids: CAWRHLAGDHNEQFF. In nucleotides, the CDR3 is TGTGCCTGGAGACACCTAGCGGGGGACCACAATGAGCAGTTCTTC. The rearrangement uses TRBV30 and TRBJ2-1, with TRBD2 identical over 10 bases. J gave up 5 bases and V 3 bases, and 7 bases lay outside the gene matches. The CDR3 is 15 amino acids. From germline, CDR1 is GTSNPN and CDR2 SVGIG (reference sequence).

The CDR3 nucleotides are TGTGCCAGCAGGGTGCAGGCGGGCGGCACTGAAGCTTTCTTT. It codes for CASRVQAGGTEAFF. The J gene is TRBJ1-1, the V gene TRBV6-1; D is undetermined. Trimming removed 6 bases from V and 4 bases from J, with 15 bases in between. From germline, CDR1 is MNHNS and CDR2 SASEGT. The CDR3 loop spans 14 amino acids.

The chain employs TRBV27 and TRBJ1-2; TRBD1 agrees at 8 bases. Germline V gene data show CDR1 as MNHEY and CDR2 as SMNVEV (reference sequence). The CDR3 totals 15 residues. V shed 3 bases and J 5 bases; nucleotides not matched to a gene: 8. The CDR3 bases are TGTGCCAGCAGTTTCTCTCCGGGACAGGCTTATGGCTACACCTTC. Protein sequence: CASSFSPGQAYGYTF.

The CDR3 loop reads CASSSSVLRTF. CDR3 DNA sequence: TGTGCCAGTAGTTCCTCGGTTTTGAGGACCTTC. The rearrangement links TRBV19 to TRBJ1-2, with D unclear. The length of the CDR3 is 11 residues. The V gene lost 5 bases and the J gene lost 14 bases, with 15 bases spanning the gap. Looked up from germline, CDR1 is LNHDA and CDR2 is SQIVND (reference sequence).

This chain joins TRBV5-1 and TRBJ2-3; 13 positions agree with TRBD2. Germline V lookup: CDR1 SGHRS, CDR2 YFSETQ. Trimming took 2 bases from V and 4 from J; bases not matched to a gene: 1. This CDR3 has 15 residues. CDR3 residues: CASSFGLAGADTQYF. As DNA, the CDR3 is TGCGCCAGCAGCTTTGGACTAGCGGGAGCAGATACGCAGTATTTT.

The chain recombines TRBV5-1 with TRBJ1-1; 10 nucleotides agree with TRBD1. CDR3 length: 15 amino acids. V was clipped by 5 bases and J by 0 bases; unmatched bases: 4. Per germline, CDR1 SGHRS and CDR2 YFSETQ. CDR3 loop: CASRGDRGLNTEAFF. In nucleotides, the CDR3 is TGCGCCAGCAGAGGGGACAGGGGATTGAACACTGAAGCTTTCTTT.